The 9 T cell receptor beta chains in this list originate from one sample, sequenced in a study of blood T cells in healthy people across ages. Using a J-beta primer mix together with a sample-barcoded 5' primer, a second PCR was run for roughly 6 to 12 cycles. One entry per CDR3 protein, called by TCRdb with MiXCR from the 5' RACE reads. The data show hundreds of thousands of distinct CDR3 sequences, approximately 50% seen once. Sequencing was performed on blood. These receptor sequences come from a woman in her sixties or seventies in good health.

The V gene is TRBV20-1, the J gene TRBJ2-1; D perhaps matches TRBD1 (6 bases). Judging by the DNA end, TRBJ2-7 fits better; the J call may be wrong. CDR3 size: 16 residues. CDR1 and CDR2 from the germline V gene are DFQATT and SNEGSKA (reference sequence). The DNA for the CDR3 is TGCAGTGCAAGAAATACAGGGTCCTTCTCCTACAATGAGCAGTACTTC. Translated, it gives CSARNTGSFSYNEQYF.

The rearrangement links TRBV10-3 to TRBJ2-7; maybe TRBD2 (7 bases). V shed 11 bases and J shed 4 bases, with 21 bases lying between them. This CDR3 has 14 residues. Germline V lookup: CDR1 ENHRY, CDR2 SYGVKD. In DNA, the CDR3 is TGTGCCTTAAGGGGGGGGGGCGGCACTTACGAGCAGTACTTC. It is translated as CALRGGGGTYEQYF.

Here the CDR3 DNA reads TGTGCCAGCAGGTTAACGGGACAGATCAGATACGAGCAGTACTTC. The encoded protein is CASRLTGQIRYEQYF. This chain connects TRBV2 to TRBJ2-5; 7 bases agree with TRBD1. The J call may not be correct, given that the DNA end is closer to TRBJ2-7. Germline V CDR1 and CDR2: SNHLY, FYNNEI. This CDR3 spans 15 amino acids.

This clonotype was seen ten or more times. This rearrangement joins TRBV6-2 or TRBV6-3 to TRBJ2-5; tentatively, D is TRBD1 (5 bases). The CDR3 is made up of 15 amino acids. The ends were cut back, 4 bases at V and 2 bases at J, with 14 bases in the middle. Germline values: CDR1 MNHEY, CDR2 SVGEGT. In DNA, the CDR3 is TGTGCCAGCAGTTCGAATGCGACAGAACAAGAGACCCAGTACTTC. It encodes CASSSNATEQETQYF.

Worth noting for this clonotype: This may arise from a read error, as a much more abundant clone is one base away. V usage is TRBV29-1 and J usage is TRBJ2-3; TRBD2 aligns across 9 bases. Germline CDR1 and CDR2: SQVTM and ANQGSEA. The CDR3 consists of 15 residues. V shed 6 bases, J shed 1 base, and the junction held 8 bases outside the gene matches. In nucleotides, the CDR3 is TGCAGCGTGCGGGAGGGCCTACCCGGCACAGATACGCAGTATTTT. As protein: CSVREGLPGTDTQYF.

The chain recombines TRBV7-9 with TRBJ2-7; D might be TRBD1 or TRBD2, each matching 5 bases. The CDR3 runs 14 residues. Trimming stripped 2 bases from V and 3 bases from J, with 11 bases between. The germline CDR1 and CDR2 sequences are SEHNR and FQNEAQ (reference sequence). The CDR3 is CASSLRGDGYEQYF. For the CDR3, the DNA is TGTGCCAGCAGCTTAAGAGGGGACGGCTACGAGCAGTACTTC.

The chain carries TRBV15 and TRBJ2-1, with 10 bases fitting TRBD1. The V and J ends lost 6 bases and 9 bases, in that order; junction bases with no gene match: 8. The CDR3 is 14 amino acids. CDR1 is LNHNV, CDR2 YYDKDF, per germline (reference sequence). CDR3 region: CATSPDRGRGEQFF. The CDR3 region has the DNA TGTGCCACCAGTCCTGACAGGGGGCGAGGTGAGCAGTTCTTC.

This clonotype was detected ten times or more. The chain has TRBV20-1 and TRBJ2-5; D remains ambiguous. With 3 bases removed from V and 2 bases from J, the gap between germline ends came to 10 bases. The CDR3 sequence is 13 residues long. CDR1 is DFQATT, CDR2 SNEGSKA, per germline (reference sequence). The CDR3 is CSASSLIQETQYF. Written as DNA, the CDR3 is TGCAGTGCTAGCTCTCTAATACAAGAGACCCAGTACTTC.

This rearrangement joins TRBV7-8 to TRBJ2-1, with 7 bases aligning to TRBD1. Germline-derived CDR1 and CDR2 are SGHVS and FQNEAQ. V lost 7 bases, J lost 9 bases, and 12 bases stayed unmatched. This CDR3 spans 14 amino acids. Written as DNA, the CDR3 is TGTGCCAGCACCTTCGGACAGGCGTCCGGTGAGCAGTTCTTC. This sequence encodes CASTFGQASGEQFF.